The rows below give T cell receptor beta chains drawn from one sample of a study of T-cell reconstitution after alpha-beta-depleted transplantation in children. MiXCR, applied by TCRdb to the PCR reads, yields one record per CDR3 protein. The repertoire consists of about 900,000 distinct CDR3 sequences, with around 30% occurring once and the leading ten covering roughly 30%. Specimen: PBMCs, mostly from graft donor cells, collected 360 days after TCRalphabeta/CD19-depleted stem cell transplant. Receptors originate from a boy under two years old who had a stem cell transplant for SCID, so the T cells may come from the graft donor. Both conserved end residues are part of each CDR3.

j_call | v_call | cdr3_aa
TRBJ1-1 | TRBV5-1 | CASSDRRTNTEAFF
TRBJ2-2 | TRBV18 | CASSSPGPHTGELFF
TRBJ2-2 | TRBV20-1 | CSARGGALTGELFF
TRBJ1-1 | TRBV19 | CASSMPAGGDTEAFF
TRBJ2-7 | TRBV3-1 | CASSPPGLAAPYEQYF
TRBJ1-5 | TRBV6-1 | CASSGFRDQPQHF
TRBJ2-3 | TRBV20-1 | CSARVAGKASTDTQYF
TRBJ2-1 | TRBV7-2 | CASSYGVGEQFF
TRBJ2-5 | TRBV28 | CASSSGGASGSQETQYF
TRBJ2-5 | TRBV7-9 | CASSLGWGHSQETQYF
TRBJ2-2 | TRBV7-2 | CASSRGDRDTGELFF
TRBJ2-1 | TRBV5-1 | CASSLPGGLAANEQFF
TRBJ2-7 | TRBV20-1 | CSANAQSSYEQYF
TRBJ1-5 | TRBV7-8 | CASSTSHGEVEQPQHF
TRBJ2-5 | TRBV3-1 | CASSQGLTGGPETQYF
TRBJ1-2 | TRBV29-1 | CSATGGIYGYTF
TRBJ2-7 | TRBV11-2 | CASSPARTRMFYEQYF
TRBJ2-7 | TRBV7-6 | CASSLQQGWSSYEQYF
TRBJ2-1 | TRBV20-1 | CSAQRLADSSEQFF
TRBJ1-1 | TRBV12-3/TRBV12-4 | CASRAAVMNTEAFF
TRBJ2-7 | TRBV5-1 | CASSPGGVDEQYF
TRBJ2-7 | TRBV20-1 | CSARPDRGSSYEQYF
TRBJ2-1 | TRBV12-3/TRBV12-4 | CASSLLAGGSEQFF
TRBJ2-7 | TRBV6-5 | CASSYSGKASYEQYF
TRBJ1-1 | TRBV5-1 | CASSLAWGGTTEAFF
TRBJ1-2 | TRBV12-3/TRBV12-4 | CASSWVLNYGYTF
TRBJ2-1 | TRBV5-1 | CASSLVGVSYNEQFF
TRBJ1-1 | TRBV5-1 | CASSLQAANGAEAFF
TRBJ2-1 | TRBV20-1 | CSAVMIGLAGGNEQFF
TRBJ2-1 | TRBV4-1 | CASSPSSRDNEQFF
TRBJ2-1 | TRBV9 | CASSYRGNNEQFF
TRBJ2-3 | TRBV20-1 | CSGRRPGTDTQYF
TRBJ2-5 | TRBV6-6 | CASSYAQETQYF
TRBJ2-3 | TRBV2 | CASSIASSTLHF
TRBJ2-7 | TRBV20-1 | CSASPGHQTYEQYF
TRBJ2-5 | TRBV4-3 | CASSRRDGQETQYF
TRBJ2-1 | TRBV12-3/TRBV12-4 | CASSSSPDRGPYNEQFF
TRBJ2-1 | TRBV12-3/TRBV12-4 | CASTLAPLRGTGNGQFF
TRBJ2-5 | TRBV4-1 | CASRTTTEYQETQYF
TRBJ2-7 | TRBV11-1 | CASSLVASQGGSYEQYF
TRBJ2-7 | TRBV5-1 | CASSSGDRRTYEQYF
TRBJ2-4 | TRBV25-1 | CASMYGAGAKNIQYF
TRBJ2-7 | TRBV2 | CASSIPGGSYEQYF
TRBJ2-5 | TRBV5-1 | CASSLDGGRRDLRETQYF
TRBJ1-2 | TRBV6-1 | CASNRGGSNYGYTF
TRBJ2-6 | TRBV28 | CASNRQGNGANVLTF
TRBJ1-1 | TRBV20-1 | CSARRSFWGALTEAFF
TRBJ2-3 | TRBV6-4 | CASSVGSGAADTQYF
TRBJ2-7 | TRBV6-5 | CASSYSGGPYEQYF